This entry lists 21 T cell receptor beta chains sequenced from one sample in a study of T cell responses to AZD1222 COVID-19 vaccine listed by TCRdb under 2021. The intended sense of this specimen's time point label: baseline before first vaccination. Library method: the immunoSEQ multiplex PCR assay. The table was pulled from immuneACCESS by TCRdb, which kept in-frame rearrangements only. Such tables lose some clones; where checked, under half of the loss comes from unresolved V genes, and the rest has no known cause. This sample comprises over 100,000 clones, 85% to 90% of them detected only once. 3.5% to 4.5% of the sample goes to the ten largest clones. The starting material was peripheral blood, obtained on day 0 of AZD1222 vaccination. The receptor source for this set is an adult in good health.

The chain uses TRBV23-1 and TRBJ2-5; D uncertain. TRBV23-1 is recorded as an ORF, its role being uncertain. The V end lost 6 bases, the J end lost 1 base, and 18 bases lay between the germline ends. The CDR3 length is 16 residues. Written as DNA, the CDR3 is TGCGCCAGCAGCTTACTTGAGTCTTATCTCCAAGAGACCCAGTACTTC. Its protein product is CASSLLESYLQETQYF.

The genes are TRBV29-1 and TRBJ2-7; 8 bases line up with TRBD2. This CDR3 is built from 13 residues. Germline V gives CDR1 SQVTM, CDR2 ANQGSEA. The ends lost 6 bases at V and 1 base at J; junction bases unmatched: 5. The chain's CDR3 is CSVFRGGSYEQYF. The CDR3 region has the DNA TGCAGCGTCTTTCGGGGGGGTTCCTACGAGCAGTACTTC.

The chain recombines TRBV2 with TRBJ2-1; 11 positions match TRBD2. The CDR3 has 16 residues. V lost 6 bases, J lost 10 bases, and 14 bases stayed unmatched. Germline V gene sequence: CDR1 SNHLY, CDR2 FYNNEI. The CDR3 spells CASRARGSGGAKEQFF. In DNA, the CDR3 is TGTGCCAGCAGGGCCCGCGGTAGCGGGGGGGCGAAAGAGCAGTTCTTC.

The J gene is TRBJ2-5, the V gene TRBV7-6, with 7 bases identical to TRBD2. The CDR3 has 15 residues. CDR1 and CDR2 (germline): SGHVS, FNYEAQ. After removal of 5 bases from V and 3 bases from J, the junction contained 9 bases not matched to a gene. The CDR3 region has the DNA TGTGCCAGCAGCCGGTGGGGGGGGACCGAAGAGACCCAGTACTTC. Translating it yields CASSRWGGTEETQYF.

The V gene is TRBV27, the J gene TRBJ2-3, with 8 nucleotides matching TRBD1. CDR3 length: 17 amino acids. CDR1 is MNHEY, CDR2 SMNVEV, per germline (reference sequence). With V trimmed by 3 bases and J by 4 bases, 12 bases remained unmatched. CDR3 amino acids: CASSFSQGAVWSDTQYF. The CDR3, as DNA: TGTGCCAGCAGTTTTTCGCAGGGGGCAGTATGGTCAGATACGCAGTATTTT.

V usage is TRBV7-2 and J usage is TRBJ1-2; 8 positions match TRBD1. V lost 5 bases, J lost 1 base, and 15 bases stayed unmatched. The CDR3 spans 18 residues. From germline, CDR1 is SGHTA and CDR2 FQGNSA. For the CDR3, the DNA is TGTGCCAGCAGCCCTCGCTCGGGGGGACAGGAACTTAACTATGGCTACACCTTC. Its protein is CASSPRSGGQELNYGYTF. The full variable domain, rest sourced from reference TRBV7-2 and TRBJ1-2, is GAGVSQSPSNKVTEKGKDVELRCDPISGHTALYWYRQSLGQGLEFLIYFQGNSAPDKSGLPSDRFSAERTGGSVSTLTIQRTQQEDSAVYLCASSPRSGGQELNYGYTFGSGTRLTVV.

This chain connects TRBV4-1 to TRBJ1-5, with 8 bases lining up with TRBD1. The CDR3 has 19 amino acids. V trimming: 5 bases; J trimming: 1 base; junction bases outside the gene matches: 16. In germline, CDR1 is MGHRA, CDR2 YSYEKL. The CDR3 is CASSKITGSRGRSNQPQHF. The CDR3 DNA sequence: TGCGCCAGCAGCAAAATCACGGGATCCAGGGGGCGAAGCAATCAGCCCCAGCATTTT.

The CDR3 nucleotides are TGCGCCAGCAGCTCTAACCGGGACAGGGGATCCCATGAGCAGTTCTTC. Amino acid sequence: CASSSNRDRGSHEQFF. The chain carries TRBV5-1 and TRBJ2-1, with 10 bases identical to TRBD1. Germline V gene sequence: CDR1 SGHRS, CDR2 YFSETQ. Trimming cost V 3 bases and J 8 bases; bases outside gene matches: 11. This CDR3 contains 16 residues.

The chain combines TRBV9 with TRBJ1-2; 8 nucleotides match TRBD1. CDR1 and CDR2 from the germline V gene are SGDLS and YYNGEE. The CDR3 contains 14 residues. The trim removed 3 bases at V and 7 bases at J, leaving 8 bases unmatched. As DNA, the CDR3 is TGTGCCAGCAGCGGTTATGACAGGGGCCGTGGCTACACCTTC. Its protein product is CASSGYDRGRGYTF.

This clone was seen just once. The rearrangement uses TRBV7-8 and TRBJ2-5; D unresolved. Germline loops: CDR1 SGHVS, CDR2 FQNEAQ. The CDR3 sequence is 13 residues long. The ends were cut back, 2 bases at V and 5 bases at J, with 9 bases in the middle. This CDR3 is CASSLSRSETQYF. The DNA for the CDR3 is TGTGCCAGCAGCTTATCACGATCGGAGACCCAGTACTTC.

In DNA, the CDR3 is TGTGCCAGCAGCTCGGGGCTCGGGAACACTGAAGCTTTCTTT. It translates to CASSSGLGNTEAFF. The J gene is TRBJ1-1, the V gene TRBV5-5; tentatively, D is TRBD1 (5 bases). Trimming removed 3 bases at V and 1 base at J, with 10 bases between. This CDR3 region has 14 residues. Per the germline V gene, CDR1 is SGHKS and CDR2 is YYEKEE (reference sequence).

This clone was detected only once. The CDR3 DNA follows: TGTGCCAGCTCACCAACCACGAGGGAGCCCCAGCATTTT. Translation: CASSPTTREPQHF. This chain links TRBV18 with TRBJ1-5; no clear D. The CDR3 has 13 residues. With 2 bases removed from V and 8 bases from J, the gap between germline ends came to 10 bases. In germline, CDR1 is KGHSH, CDR2 LQKENI.

The V call is TRBV9, the J call TRBJ1-1; unclear D gene. The length of the CDR3 is 14 residues. V was clipped by 2 bases and J by 1 base, with 9 bases between them. CDR1 SGDLS and CDR2 YYNGEE come from the germline V gene. CDR3 amino acids: CASSVTDTNTEAFF. The CDR3 DNA follows: TGTGCCAGCAGCGTTACAGACACGAACACTGAAGCTTTCTTT. Full variable domain (remainder filled in from reference TRBV9 and TRBJ1-1): DSGVTQTPKHLITATGQRVTLRCSPRSGDLSVYWYQQSLDQGLQFLIQYYNGEERAKGNILERFSAQQFPDLHSELNLSSLELGDSALYFCASSVTDTNTEAFFGQGTRLTVV.

The chain is built from TRBV18 and TRBJ2-7; maybe TRBD2 (6 bases). Germline CDR1 is KGHSH and CDR2 is LQKENI. The CDR3 is 12 residues long. V gave up 6 bases and J gave up 3 bases, with 9 bases separating them. The CDR3 here is CASSTGVYEQYF. CDR3 sequence (DNA): TGTGCCAGCTCCACGGGGGTCTACGAGCAGTACTTC.

The gene calls are TRBV10-3 and TRBJ1-2; TRBD1 agrees at 11 bases. Germline loops: CDR1 ENHRY, CDR2 SYGVKD. With 8 bases clipped from V and 4 bases from J, the junction kept 9 bases outside the gene matches. This CDR3 contains 15 residues. The CDR3 coding sequence is TGTGCCATCGGTGGACAGGGGGCGGCGGGCTATGGCTACACCTTC. As protein: CAIGGQGAAGYGYTF.

The chain recombines TRBV7-2 with TRBJ2-3, with D possibly TRBD1 on 6 matching bases. V dropped 4 bases and J dropped 6 bases, with 17 bases sitting between them. The CDR3 has 15 residues. Germline V gives CDR1 SGHTA, CDR2 FQGNSA. CDR3 sequence reads: CASSSQREGGDTQYF. The DNA of the CDR3 is TGTGCCAGCAGCTCTCAGAGAGAAGGGGGTGATACGCAGTATTTT.

This clone has a single count. The CDR3 coding sequence is TGCGCCACAGGGACAGGTGGCACGCAGTATTTT. It is translated as CATGTGGTQYF. The chain uses TRBV10-1 and TRBJ2-3, with TRBD1 matching 8 bases. Trimming removed 10 bases from V and 9 bases from J; junction bases left unmatched: 6. This CDR3 contains 11 residues. Germline lookup yields CDR1 WNHNN and CDR2 SYGVQD (reference sequence).

This clone was counted a few times. The chain employs TRBV27 and TRBJ1-2, with D possibly TRBD1 on 5 matching bases. V was pared by 6 bases and J by 8 bases, with 19 bases between. Germline V lookup: CDR1 MNHEY, CDR2 SMNVEV (reference sequence). The CDR3 is 14 residues long. The CDR3 sequence: CASSPILQVSGYTF. CDR3 DNA sequence: TGTGCCAGCAGCCCGATTTTACAGGTCTCAGGCTACACCTTC.

The rearrangement links TRBV5-1 to TRBJ2-5; possibly TRBD1 for D (7 bases). Germline loops: CDR1 SGHRS, CDR2 YFSETQ. The CDR3 spans 14 residues. Trimming shortened V by 4 bases and J by 5 bases, and 15 bases separated the two germline ends. CDR3: CASSIGGGGETQYF. CDR3 nucleotides: TGCGCCAGCAGCATAGGAGGGGGCGGCGAGACCCAGTACTTC.

V gene TRBV3-1 (or the pseudogene TRBV3-2) combines with J gene TRBJ1-2; no reliable D call. Trimming pared 5 bases from V and 8 bases from J, leaving 9 bases between. Germline V CDR1 and CDR2: LGHDT, YNNKEL (reference sequence). The CDR3 totals 11 residues. The CDR3 sequence: CASSSDFGYTF. As DNA, the CDR3 is TGTGCCAGCAGCTCCGATTTCGGCTACACCTTC.

The J gene is TRBJ1-1, the V gene TRBV12-3 or TRBV12-4; TRBD1 might be the D (5 bases). Trimming shortened V by 8 bases and J by 2 bases, and 9 bases separated the two germline ends. The CDR3 is made up of 12 amino acids. The CDR3 spells CASARANTEAFF. CDR3 in DNA: TGTGCCAGCGCCAGGGCAAACACTGAAGCTTTCTTT.